The 27 T cell receptor beta chains reported below all come from one sample, sequenced in a study of T cell responses to AZD1222 COVID-19 vaccine. Repertoires were generated with immunoSEQ multiplex PCR, while TCRdb's copy carries only in-frame clones and drops some. This table has roughly 50,000 clones, 70% to 90% appearing once. The material was peripheral blood, obtained on day 0 of AZD1222 vaccination. These receptors were taken from an adult in good health.

The chain carries TRBV20-1 and TRBJ2-1; no clear D. Looked up from germline, CDR1 is DFQATT and CDR2 is SNEGSKA (reference sequence). V shed 8 bases and J shed 4 bases, with 9 bases lying between them. The CDR3 extends over 11 amino acids. The CDR3 DNA sequence: TGCAGTCCCGACGGATACAATGAGCAGTTCTTC. This gives the protein CSPDGYNEQFF.

In this sample, this clone turned up once. The chain combines TRBV3-1 (or the pseudogene TRBV3-2) with TRBJ1-2; D is uncertain. CDR3 size: 14 residues. Trimming removed 0 bases at V and 5 bases at J, with 10 bases between. Germline V gene data show CDR1 as LGHDT and CDR2 as YNNKEL (reference sequence). The DNA for the CDR3 is TGTGCCAGCAGCCAAGATGGTGGCTTTTATGGCTACACCTTC. It is translated as CASSQDGGFYGYTF.

The CDR3 region is CASSPDGSSYEQYF. DNA for the CDR3: TGTGCCAGCAGCCCCGACGGGAGCTCCTACGAGCAGTACTTC. V is TRBV5-6 and J is TRBJ2-7, with D perhaps TRBD2 (6 bases). The CDR3 is 14 residues long. Germline lookup yields CDR1 SGHDT and CDR2 YYEEEE. Trimming took 4 bases from V and 0 from J, leaving 11 bases between them.

The chain joins TRBV7-9 to TRBJ1-5, with D tentatively TRBD1 (5 bases). The CDR3 loop spans 12 amino acids. CDR1 is SEHNR and CDR2 is FQNEAQ in the germline V gene (reference sequence). The V end was cut by 8 bases, the J end by 9 bases, with 14 bases between. The CDR3 coding sequence is TGTGCCAGCGGGACGGACTTGATGCCCCAGCATTTT. It translates to CASGTDLMPQHF.

This chain joins TRBV11-2 and TRBJ2-3, with D unclear. This CDR3 is built from 12 residues. Trimming removed 7 bases at V and 2 bases at J, with 7 bases between. CDR1 is SGHAT and CDR2 is FQNNGV in the germline V gene. CDR3 nucleotides: TGTGCCAGCACCCAATACACAGATACGCAGTATTTT. Its protein is CASTQYTDTQYF.

This rearrangement joins TRBV28 to TRBJ2-7, with 7 bases aligning to TRBD2. V lost 2 bases and J lost 2; bases outside the gene matches: 3. The CDR3 covers 14 residues. Germline V gene lookup returns CDR1 MDHEN and CDR2 SYDVKM. The CDR3 region is CASSLLAATYEQYF. DNA for the CDR3: TGTGCCAGCAGTTTACTAGCGGCCACCTACGAGCAGTACTTC.

The J gene is TRBJ1-5, the V gene TRBV6-4; D call uncertain. The CDR3 runs 13 residues. The V gene's germline CDR1 is MRHNA and CDR2 SNTAGT. V was cut by 5 bases and J by 5 bases, with 10 bases left in between. The CDR3 spells CASSPQVDQPQHF. Written as DNA, the CDR3 is TGTGCCAGCAGTCCCCAGGTTGATCAGCCCCAGCATTTT.

V and J are TRBV9 and TRBJ2-2; 7 nucleotides match TRBD2. There are 18 residues in the CDR3. From germline, CDR1 is SGDLS and CDR2 YYNGEE. The V gene end was trimmed by 2 bases and the J gene end by 2 bases; junction bases not matched to a gene: 12. The CDR3 protein is CASSVQPSGTRNTGELFF. In DNA, the CDR3 is TGTGCCAGCAGCGTTCAGCCTAGCGGTACGCGAAACACCGGGGAGCTGTTTTTT. Full variable domain (missing parts from reference TRBV9 and TRBJ2-2): DSGVTQTPKHLITATGQRVTLRCSPRSGDLSVYWYQQSLDQGLQFLIQYYNGEERAKGNILERFSAQQFPDLHSELNLSSLELGDSALYFCASSVQPSGTRNTGELFFGEGSRLTVL.

V is TRBV7-9 and J is TRBJ1-6, with a tentative D call TRBD1 (6 bases). Germline lookup yields CDR1 SEHNR and CDR2 FQNEAQ (reference sequence). V lost 1 base to trimming and J lost 11 bases, with 12 bases between them. The CDR3 is 14 residues long. Here the CDR3 reads CASSLGGGEPPLHF. CDR3 nucleotide sequence: TGTGCCAGCAGCTTAGGAGGGGGGGAACCACCCCTCCACTTT.

The rearrangement uses TRBV7-7 and TRBJ2-2; D unclear. CDR1 is SSHAT and CDR2 is FNYEAQ in the germline V gene (reference sequence). CDR3 length: 15 amino acids. The V and J ends lost 5 bases and 0 bases respectively, with 10 bases between them. This CDR3 is CASSLGLANTGELFF. In DNA form, the CDR3 reads TGTGCCAGCAGCCTCGGTCTAGCGAACACCGGGGAGCTGTTTTTT.

The chain joins TRBV3-1 (or the pseudogene TRBV3-2) to TRBJ1-2, with D possibly TRBD1 on 6 matching bases. CDR1 and CDR2 from the germline V gene are LGHDT and YNNKEL (reference sequence). CDR3 length: 16 amino acids. Trimming took 3 bases from V and 8 from J, leaving 22 bases between them. The CDR3 here is CASSHLEATLGGGYTF. The CDR3 nucleotides are TGTGCCAGCAGCCATTTGGAGGCCACCCTAGGGGGGGGCTACACCTTC.

The chain carries TRBV5-1 and TRBJ2-2; 9 bases map to TRBD2. CDR3 length equals 17 residues. Germline CDR1 reads SGHRS; CDR2 reads YFSETQ. After removal of 2 bases from V and 5 bases from J, the junction contained 10 bases not matched to a gene. This CDR3 reads CASSLYGGRAGTGELFF. CDR3 bases: TGCGCCAGCAGCTTATATGGCGGGAGGGCCGGTACCGGGGAGCTGTTTTTT. Full variable domain (outside the CDR3, taken from reference TRBV5-1 and TRBJ2-2): KAGVTQTPRYLIKTRGQQVTLSCSPISGHRSVSWYQQTPGQGLQFLFEYFSETQRNKGNFPGRFSGRQFSNSRSEMNVSTLELGDSALYLCASSLYGGRAGTGELFFGEGSRLTVL.

V and J are TRBV7-6 and TRBJ1-1; D gene ambiguous. Germline V CDR1 and CDR2: SGHVS, FNYEAQ. V was cut by 5 bases and J by 1 base, with 11 bases left in between. CDR3 length: 14 residues. The CDR3 coding sequence is TGTGCCAGCAGCCCCGACACTGAGAACACTGAAGCTTTCTTT. Its protein product is CASSPDTENTEAFF.

The genes are TRBV5-1 and TRBJ1-4; D is perhaps TRBD1 (5 bases). The CDR3 runs 12 residues. The germline V gene has CDR1 SGHRS and CDR2 YFSETQ. V was trimmed by 4 bases and J by 5 bases, leaving 6 bases between them. CDR3 protein: CASSNRNEKLFF. The CDR3 region has the DNA TGCGCCAGCAGCAACAGGAATGAAAAACTGTTTTTT. Full variable domain (missing parts from reference TRBV5-1 and TRBJ1-4): KAGVTQTPRYLIKTRGQQVTLSCSPISGHRSVSWYQQTPGQGLQFLFEYFSETQRNKGNFPGRFSGRQFSNSRSEMNVSTLELGDSALYLCASSNRNEKLFFGSGTQLSVL.

J is TRBJ2-1 and V is TRBV5-1, with 7 nucleotides matching TRBD1. The CDR3 covers 16 residues. J lost 6 bases, V lost 0 bases, and 9 bases had no gene match. Germline V gene sequence: CDR1 SGHRS, CDR2 YFSETQ. The CDR3 region is CASSLALTGLSNEQFF. CDR3 nucleotide sequence: TGCGCCAGCAGCTTGGCCCTGACAGGGCTAAGCAATGAGCAGTTCTTC.

The chain recombines TRBV2 with TRBJ2-6; D uncertain. V lost 7 bases and J lost 0, with 10 bases in between. The CDR3 runs to 15 residues. Germline V gives CDR1 SNHLY, CDR2 FYNNEI. The CDR3 loop reads CASKFGSSGANVLTF. CDR3 bases: TGTGCCAGCAAATTCGGATCCTCTGGGGCCAACGTCCTGACTTTC.

The chain has TRBV19 and TRBJ2-1; D is possibly TRBD2 (6 bases). From germline, CDR1 is LNHDA and CDR2 SQIVND (reference sequence). The CDR3 has 14 amino acids. V was shortened by 8 bases and J by 6 bases, with 17 bases between the two germline ends. CDR3: CASSGGERSNEQFF. In DNA, the CDR3 is TGTGCCAGTTCGGGCGGGGAGCGGAGCAATGAGCAGTTCTTC.

In DNA form, the CDR3 reads TGCGCCAGCAGCCAAACAGAGAACACCGGGGAGCTGTTTTTT. Residues: CASSQTENTGELFF. The chain couples TRBV5-1 to TRBJ2-2; D remains unclear. Deletions cut 4 bases from V and 1 base from J, with 8 bases between. The germline gives CDR1 SGHRS, CDR2 YFSETQ. This CDR3 has 14 residues.

The rearrangement joins TRBV29-1 to TRBJ2-7; the D is unclear. The V gene's germline CDR1 is SQVTM and CDR2 ANQGSEA. V shed 3 bases and J shed 6 bases, with 15 bases lying between them. This CDR3 has 13 amino acids. This chain's CDR3 is CSVDEYSGGEQYF. CDR3 DNA: TGCAGCGTTGATGAGTATTCCGGCGGCGAGCAGTACTTC.

This clone turned up a few times. The chain employs TRBV7-3 and TRBJ2-2; 13 bases are a match to TRBD2. Looked up from germline, CDR1 is SGHTA and CDR2 is FQGTGA. With 5 bases clipped from V and 4 bases from J, the junction kept 13 bases outside the gene matches. The CDR3 covers 19 residues. CDR3 coding DNA: TGTGCCAGCAGCACCACTAGCGGGAGGGCCGTTTTAGTCACCGGGGAGCTGTTTTTT. Its translation is CASSTTSGRAVLVTGELFF.

This clone was picked up one time. The V and J genes are TRBV6-5 and TRBJ1-1, with 7 bases lining up with TRBD1. The CDR3 extends over 12 amino acids. V was clipped by 6 bases and J by 12 bases; unmatched bases: 10. CDR1 is MNHEY and CDR2 is SVGAGI in the germline V gene. CDR3: CASRTLGQAPFF. CDR3 DNA: TGTGCCAGCAGAACCCTCGGACAGGCCCCTTTCTTT.

The rearrangement joins TRBV12-3 or TRBV12-4 to TRBJ2-1, with unresolved D. V shed 6 bases and J shed 9 bases, with 12 bases lying between them. The CDR3 runs 12 residues. CDR3 DNA: TGTGCCAGCAGCCTTGGATTAGGTGAGCAGTTCTTC. Its translation is CASSLGLGEQFF.

The chain combines TRBV28 with TRBJ2-1; no firm D call. CDR3 size: 11 residues. Between the trimmed V and J ends, which lost 6 bases and 8 bases, there was a span of 8 bases. Germline CDR1 MDHEN, CDR2 SYDVKM. The CDR3 region has the DNA TGTGCCAGCAGGGGAAACTATGAGCAGTTCTTC. It translates to CASRGNYEQFF.

The V call is TRBV5-1, the J call TRBJ1-3; D remains unclear. Germline V gives CDR1 SGHRS, CDR2 YFSETQ. Trimming took off 0 bases at V and 2 bases at J, with 3 bases between the two ends. The CDR3 has 13 amino acids. The CDR3 DNA is TGCGCCAGCAGCTTGGGGCCTGGAAACACCATATATTTT. Translation gives CASSLGPGNTIYF. Variable domain in full (rest from reference TRBV5-1 and TRBJ1-3): KAGVTQTPRYLIKTRGQQVTLSCSPISGHRSVSWYQQTPGQGLQFLFEYFSETQRNKGNFPGRFSGRQFSNSRSEMNVSTLELGDSALYLCASSLGPGNTIYFGEGSWLTVV.

This chain uses TRBV7-8 with TRBJ2-7; no clear D. The ends were cut back, 0 bases at V and 1 base at J, with 7 bases in the middle. Per the germline V gene, CDR1 is SGHVS and CDR2 is FQNEAQ. The CDR3 is made up of 14 amino acids. The CDR3 sequence is CASSLASVSYEQYF. The CDR3 DNA reads TGTGCCAGCAGCTTAGCGTCAGTGTCCTACGAGCAGTACTTC.

This clone appeared once. The chain joins TRBV24-1 to TRBJ2-1; D might be TRBD2 (6 bases). Germline V CDR1 and CDR2: KGHDR, SFDVKD. The CDR3 has 16 residues. Trimming stripped 9 bases from V and 5 bases from J, with 22 bases between. The CDR3 DNA is TGTGCCACCCTCCCCGGGGGACCGGGACTCGACAATGAGCAGTTCTTC. Protein: CATLPGGPGLDNEQFF.

A few counts support this clone. The J gene is TRBJ1-2, the V gene TRBV7-9; the D is unclear. CDR3 length equals 15 residues. Trimming pared 1 base from V and 8 bases from J, leaving 17 bases between. CDR1 is SEHNR, CDR2 FQNEAQ, per germline (reference sequence). Here the CDR3 reads CASSLGVSGFWGYTF. In nucleotides, the CDR3 is TGTGCCAGCAGCTTAGGAGTTTCAGGATTCTGGGGCTACACCTTC.